Reported below is one T cell receptor (beta chain). Its specific antigen is unknown. No base-level quality is on record; no much larger clone is a single base apart. Preparation of the library involved the immunoSEQ multiplex PCR assay. Imported from immuneACCESS, the table was reduced by TCRdb to in-frame sequences with V and J called. These copies leave out some clones; in studies compared against another copy, an unresolved V gene accounts for under half, and the cause of the remainder is not known. Recorded for this sample are 1,400 to 1,500 clones; approximately 90% of them occurred a single time. The top ten clonotypes cover 9% to 12% of the sample. This specimen comes from a study of T cells and Merkel cell carcinoma outcomes (dated by TCRdb to 2018 to 2021). At the level of the whole study: The study examined the tumor T-cell repertoire together with T-cell density as predictors of clinical outcome in patients with Merkel cell carcinoma.

CDR1 and CDR2 (MNHEY, SVGAGI) derive from the germline V gene. Trimming removed 0 bases from V and 10 bases from J; the gene matches leave 4 bases unexplained. Including cysteine and phenylalanine, the CDR3 has 16 amino acids. The DNA shown is the 48-base CDR3, in frame from base 1. The paper's findings and limits, for the study overall: Clinical outcomes in Merkel cell carcinoma patients were reported to be predicted by T-cell repertoire features combined with T-cell density.

Samples were obtained from patients with Merkel cell carcinoma. This clonotype originated in a human donor with Merkel cell carcinoma. The rearrangement joined TRBV6-5 to TRBJ1-6; TRBD1 agrees with 12 junctional bases. Sequencing was carried out using tumor tissue from Merkel cell carcinoma. Here is the DNA: TGTGCCAGCAGTTACTCGACCGGGACAGGGGGCTCACCCCTCCACTTT. Its product reads: CASSYSTGTGGSPLHF.